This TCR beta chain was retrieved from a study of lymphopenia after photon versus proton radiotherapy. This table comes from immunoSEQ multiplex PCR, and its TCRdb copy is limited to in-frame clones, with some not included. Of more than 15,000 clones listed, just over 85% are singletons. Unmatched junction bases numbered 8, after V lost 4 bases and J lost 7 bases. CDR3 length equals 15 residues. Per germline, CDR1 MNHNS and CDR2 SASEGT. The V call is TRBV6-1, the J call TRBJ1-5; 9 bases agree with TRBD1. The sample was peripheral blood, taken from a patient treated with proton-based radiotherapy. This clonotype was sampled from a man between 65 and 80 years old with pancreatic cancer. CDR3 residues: CASSAGQGNGQPQHF. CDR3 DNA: TGTGCCAGCAGTGCCGGACAGGGGAACGGACAGCCCCAGCATTTT.